This entry concerns a single TCR beta chain. This sample was taken from a study of cytomegalovirus exposure and HLA in healthy donors. The PCR used 60 Vbeta and 13 Jbeta primers. Generated by immunoSEQ multiplex PCR, the TCRdb table keeps only in-frame clones and is missing some. The profile shows fewer than 120,000 clones, approximately 82% of them singletons. Germline loops: CDR1 LNHDA, CDR2 SQIVND (reference sequence). The CDR3 spans 15 residues. The junction had 10 bases not matched to a gene; V was cut back by 3 bases and J by 9 bases. The sequenced sample was PBMCs. The chain links TRBV19 to TRBJ2-1, with 8 bases fitting TRBD1. The clonotype originates from a man aged 25-45 years in good health and CMV-seropositive. CDR3 residues: CASSISPRGPTEQFF. The CDR3 DNA follows: TGTGCCAGTAGTATCAGCCCCAGGGGGCCTACTGAGCAGTTCTTC.